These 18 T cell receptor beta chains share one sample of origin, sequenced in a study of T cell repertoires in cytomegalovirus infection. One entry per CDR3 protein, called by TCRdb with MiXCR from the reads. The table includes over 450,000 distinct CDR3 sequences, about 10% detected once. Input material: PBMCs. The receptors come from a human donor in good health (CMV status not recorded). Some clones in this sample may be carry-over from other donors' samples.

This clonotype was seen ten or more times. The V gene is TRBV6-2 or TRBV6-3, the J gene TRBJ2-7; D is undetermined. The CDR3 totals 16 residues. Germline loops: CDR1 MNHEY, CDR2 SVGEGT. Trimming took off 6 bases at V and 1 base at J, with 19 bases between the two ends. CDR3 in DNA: TGTGCCAGCAGCATTGACTGGTCCCCAGAGTCCTACGAGCAGTACTTC. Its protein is CASSIDWSPESYEQYF.

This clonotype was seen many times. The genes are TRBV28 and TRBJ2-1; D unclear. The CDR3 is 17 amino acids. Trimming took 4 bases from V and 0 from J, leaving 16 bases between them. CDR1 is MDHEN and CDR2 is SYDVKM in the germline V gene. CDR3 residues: CASSSLLEVRSYNEQFF. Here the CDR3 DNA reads TGTGCCAGCAGTTCCCTCCTAGAGGTGCGCTCCTACAATGAGCAGTTCTTC.

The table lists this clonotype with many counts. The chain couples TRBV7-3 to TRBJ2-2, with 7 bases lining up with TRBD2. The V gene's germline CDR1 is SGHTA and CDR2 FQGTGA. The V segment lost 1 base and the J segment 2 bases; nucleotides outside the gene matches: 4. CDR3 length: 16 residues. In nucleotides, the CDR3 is TGTGCCAGCAGCTTAAGGGGGGGTCCTAACACCGGGGAGCTGTTTTTT. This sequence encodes CASSLRGGPNTGELFF.

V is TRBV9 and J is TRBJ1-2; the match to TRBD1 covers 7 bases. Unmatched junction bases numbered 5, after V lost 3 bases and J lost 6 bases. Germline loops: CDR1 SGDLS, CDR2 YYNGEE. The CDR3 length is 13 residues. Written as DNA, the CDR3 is TGTGCCAGCAGCGCCGGAGACAGGGATGGCTACACCTTC. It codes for CASSAGDRDGYTF.

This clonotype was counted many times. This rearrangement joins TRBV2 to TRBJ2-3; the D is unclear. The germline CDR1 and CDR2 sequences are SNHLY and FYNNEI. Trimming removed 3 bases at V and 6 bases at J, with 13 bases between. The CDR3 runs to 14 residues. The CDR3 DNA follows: TGTGCCAGCAGTGATGGCTTCGACGGGGATACGCAGTATTTT. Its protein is CASSDGFDGDTQYF.

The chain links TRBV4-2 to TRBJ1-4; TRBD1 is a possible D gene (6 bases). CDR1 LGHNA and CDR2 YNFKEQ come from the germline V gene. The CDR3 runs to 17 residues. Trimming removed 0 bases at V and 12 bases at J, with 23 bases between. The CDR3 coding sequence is TGTGCCAGCAGCCAAGAGGGGCCGGGGGGCGAAAATGAGGAACTGTTTTTT. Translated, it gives CASSQEGPGGENEELFF.

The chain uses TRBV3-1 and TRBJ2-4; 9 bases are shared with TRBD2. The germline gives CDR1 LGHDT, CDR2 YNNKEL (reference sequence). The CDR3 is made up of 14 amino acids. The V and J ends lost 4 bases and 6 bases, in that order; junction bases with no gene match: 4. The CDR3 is CASSPAGGANIQYF. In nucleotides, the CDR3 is TGTGCCAGCAGCCCAGCGGGGGGCGCAAACATTCAGTACTTC.

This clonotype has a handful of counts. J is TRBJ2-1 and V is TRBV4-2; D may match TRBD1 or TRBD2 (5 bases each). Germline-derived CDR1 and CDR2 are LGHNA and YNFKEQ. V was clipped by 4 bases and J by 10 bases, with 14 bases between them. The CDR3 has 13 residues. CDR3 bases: TGTGCCAGCAGCCTTGGGACCGCCAGGGAGCAGTTCTTC. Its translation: CASSLGTAREQFF.

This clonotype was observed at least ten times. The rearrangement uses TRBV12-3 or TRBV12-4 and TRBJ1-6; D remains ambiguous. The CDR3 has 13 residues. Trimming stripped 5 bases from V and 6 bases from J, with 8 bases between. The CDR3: CASSRSLNSPLHF. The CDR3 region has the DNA TGTGCCAGCAGTCGTAGTCTTAATTCACCCCTCCACTTT.

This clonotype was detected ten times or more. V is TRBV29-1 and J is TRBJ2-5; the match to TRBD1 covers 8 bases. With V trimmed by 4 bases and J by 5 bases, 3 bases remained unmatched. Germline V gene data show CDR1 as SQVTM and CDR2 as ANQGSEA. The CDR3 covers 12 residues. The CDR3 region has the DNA TGCAGCGTTGGCAGGGGGCTGGAGACCCAGTACTTC. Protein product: CSVGRGLETQYF.

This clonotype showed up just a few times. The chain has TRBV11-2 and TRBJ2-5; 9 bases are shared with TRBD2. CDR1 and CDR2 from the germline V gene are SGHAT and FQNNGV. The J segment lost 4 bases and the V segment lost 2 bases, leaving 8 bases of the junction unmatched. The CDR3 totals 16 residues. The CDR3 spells CASSLLGGAGGETQYF. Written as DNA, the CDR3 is TGTGCCAGCAGCTTACTTGGAGGAGCGGGGGGAGAGACCCAGTACTTC.

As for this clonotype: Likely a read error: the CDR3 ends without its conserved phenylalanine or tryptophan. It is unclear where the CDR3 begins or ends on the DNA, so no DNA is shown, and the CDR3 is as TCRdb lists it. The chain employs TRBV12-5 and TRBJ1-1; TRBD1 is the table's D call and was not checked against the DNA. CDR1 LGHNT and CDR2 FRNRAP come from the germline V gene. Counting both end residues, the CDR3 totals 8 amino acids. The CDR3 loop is CASGLLGL.

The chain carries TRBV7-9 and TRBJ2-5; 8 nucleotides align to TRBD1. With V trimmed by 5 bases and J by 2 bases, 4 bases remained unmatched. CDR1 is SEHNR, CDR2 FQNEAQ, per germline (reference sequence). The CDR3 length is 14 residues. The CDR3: CASSTNRGQETQYF. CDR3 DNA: TGTGCCAGCAGCACCAACAGGGGGCAAGAGACCCAGTACTTC.

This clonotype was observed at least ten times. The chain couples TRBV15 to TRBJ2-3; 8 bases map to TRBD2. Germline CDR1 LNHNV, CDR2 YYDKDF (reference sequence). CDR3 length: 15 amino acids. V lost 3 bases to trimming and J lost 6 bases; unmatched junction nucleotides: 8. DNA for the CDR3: TGTGCCACCAGCAGTCAGCGGGGGCCGGGGGATACGCAGTATTTT. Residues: CATSSQRGPGDTQYF.

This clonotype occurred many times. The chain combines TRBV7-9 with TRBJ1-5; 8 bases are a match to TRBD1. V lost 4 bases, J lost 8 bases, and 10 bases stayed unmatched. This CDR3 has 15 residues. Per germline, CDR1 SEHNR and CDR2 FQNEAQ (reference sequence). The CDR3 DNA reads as TGTGCCAGCAGCTCTACCGGACAGGGAGGGGAGCCCCAGCATTTT. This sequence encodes CASSSTGQGGEPQHF.

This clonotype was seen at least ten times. The CDR3 DNA sequence: TGTGCCAGCAGCCAGGGACTAGTAGTCTATGAGCAGTTCTTC. This codes for CASSQGLVVYEQFF. The chain recombines TRBV5-5 with TRBJ2-1, with TRBD2 identical over 8 bases. The ends lost 4 bases at V and 8 bases at J; junction bases unmatched: 8. CDR3 length: 14 residues. The germline gives CDR1 SGHKS, CDR2 YYEKEE (reference sequence).

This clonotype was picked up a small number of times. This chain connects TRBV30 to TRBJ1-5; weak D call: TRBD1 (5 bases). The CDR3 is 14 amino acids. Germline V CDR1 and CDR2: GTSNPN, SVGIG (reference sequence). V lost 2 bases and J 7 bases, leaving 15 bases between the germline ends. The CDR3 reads CAWSTRGGRQPQHF. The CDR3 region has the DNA TGTGCCTGGAGTACTAGGGGCGGGAGGCAGCCCCAGCATTTT.

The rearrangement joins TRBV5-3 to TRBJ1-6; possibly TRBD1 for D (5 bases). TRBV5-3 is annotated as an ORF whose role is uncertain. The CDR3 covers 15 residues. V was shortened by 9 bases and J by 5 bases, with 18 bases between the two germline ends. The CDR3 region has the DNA TGTGCCAACAGCTTGGCGGGACTAAATAATTCACCCCTCCACTTT. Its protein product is CANSLAGLNNSPLHF.